The 15 T cell receptor beta chains below all came from one sample that was sequenced in a study of CD8+ T cells in alopecia areata listed by TCRdb under 2018. Libraries were built with the immunoSEQ multiplex PCR assay. RNA was extracted from all samples and reverse transcribed into cDNA as template for TCR sequencing. TCRdb's version of the immuneACCESS table is confined to in-frame rearrangements and falls short of the full clone set. An unresolved V gene accounts for under half of the shortfall where checked; the remainder is of unknown origin. This sample gives some 110,000 clones in total; about 60% of them show up just once. The ten largest clones represent around 3% of the sample. Material: CD4+ T cells sorted from blood. The receptors here all came from a human donor in good health.

J is TRBJ2-2 and V is TRBV30; unclear D gene. CDR1 and CDR2 (germline): GTSNPN, SVGIG (reference sequence). V lost 0 bases and J lost 0, with 8 bases in between. The CDR3 has 15 amino acids. Written as DNA, the CDR3 is TGTGCCTGGAGTGTAGGTATATCGAACACCGGGGAGCTGTTTTTT. This sequence encodes CAWSVGISNTGELFF.

On this clone: The same CDR3 also results from other DNA sequences found in this sample. J is TRBJ2-3 and V is TRBV29-1; D ambiguous. Trimming took 4 bases from V and 0 from J, leaving 2 bases between them. The germline V gene encodes CDR1 SQVTM and CDR2 ANQGSEA. CDR3 length: 11 residues. The CDR3 region has the DNA TGCAGCGTTGCTAGCACAGATACGCAGTATTTT. Its translation: CSVASTDTQYF.

The CDR3 region has the DNA TGTGCCTGGAGTGTAGGCGCGGGGTATAATTCACCCCTCCACTTT. Translating gives CAWSVGAGYNSPLHF. The gene calls are TRBV30 and TRBJ1-6, with D hard to call. The V gene lost 0 bases and the J gene lost 4 bases, with 10 bases spanning the gap. CDR3 length: 15 residues. The germline CDR1 and CDR2 sequences are GTSNPN and SVGIG (reference sequence).

This clone was seen a handful of times. The chain uses TRBV29-1 and TRBJ1-2; 8 nucleotides align to TRBD1. Germline CDR1 SQVTM, CDR2 ANQGSEA. V dropped 7 bases and J dropped 7; count of bases not matched to a gene: 11. CDR3 length equals 13 residues. Here the CDR3 reads CSGERDRGSGYTF. The CDR3 DNA reads as TGCAGCGGTGAGAGAGACAGGGGAAGTGGCTACACCTTC.

CDR3 amino acids: CASSQLTTETQYF. The CDR3 DNA reads as TGCGCCAGCAGCCAATTGACTACTGAGACCCAGTACTTC. The chain employs TRBV4-1 and TRBJ2-5; TRBD2 is a possible D gene (5 bases). This CDR3 comprises 13 residues. V lost 2 bases and J 5 bases, leaving 9 bases between the germline ends. The V gene's germline CDR1 is MGHRA and CDR2 YSYEKL.

J is TRBJ2-3 and V is TRBV6-6; 9 bases map to TRBD2. The J segment lost 3 bases and the V segment lost 6 bases, leaving 7 bases of the junction unmatched. The germline V gene has CDR1 MNHNY and CDR2 SVGAGI (reference sequence). CDR3 length equals 15 residues. The CDR3 loop is CASSLLAGGTDTQYF. CDR3 nucleotides: TGTGCCAGCAGCTTACTCGCGGGGGGGACAGATACGCAGTATTTT.

This sequence joins TRBV30 and TRBJ2-2; D unresolved. Germline V gives CDR1 GTSNPN, CDR2 SVGIG (reference sequence). This CDR3 has 11 residues. Trimming took off 5 bases at V and 7 bases at J, with 8 bases between the two ends. The CDR3 DNA follows: TGTGCCTGGGGCTATAACGGGGAGCTGTTTTTT. It encodes CAWGYNGELFF.

This sequence joins TRBV6-1 and TRBJ2-4; 8 bases align to TRBD1. The CDR3 extends over 14 amino acids. V dropped 6 bases and J dropped 3; count of bases not matched to a gene: 4. CDR1 and CDR2 (germline): MNHNS, SASEGT. The CDR3 sequence is CASRTGTGKNIQYF. The CDR3 coding sequence is TGTGCCAGCAGGACCGGGACAGGCAAAAACATTCAGTACTTC.

This clone is a singleton in its sample. The rearrangement uses TRBV7-2 and TRBJ2-1; D is undetermined. CDR1 SGHTA and CDR2 FQGNSA come from the germline V gene. Between the trimmed V and J ends, which lost 1 base and 5 bases, there was a span of 9 bases. The CDR3 covers 14 residues. In DNA form, the CDR3 reads TGTGCCAGCAGCTTAGGGCGCCTGAACAATGAGCAGTTCTTC. Translating gives CASSLGRLNNEQFF.

In this sample, this clone turned up a few times. This chain joins TRBV7-3 and TRBJ2-1; TRBD1 agrees at 12 bases. Germline-derived CDR1 and CDR2 are SGHTA and FQGTGA. This CDR3 has 15 residues. The trim removed 1 base at V and 5 bases at J, leaving 0 bases unmatched. The CDR3 loop reads CASSLRDRGHNEQFF. In DNA, the CDR3 is TGTGCCAGCAGCTTAAGGGACAGGGGGCACAATGAGCAGTTCTTC.

V and J are TRBV11-2 and TRBJ2-7, with 8 positions matching TRBD1. The CDR3 extends over 13 amino acids. Germline-derived CDR1 and CDR2 are SGHAT and FQNNGV. J gave up 2 bases and V 5 bases, and 2 bases lay outside the gene matches. CDR3 in DNA: TGTGCCAGCAGCCCACAGGGGGCCTACGAGCAGTACTTC. It is translated as CASSPQGAYEQYF.

The V and J genes are TRBV5-1 and TRBJ2-2, with D possibly TRBD1 on 5 matching bases. There are 15 residues in the CDR3. CDR1 and CDR2 from the germline V gene are SGHRS and YFSETQ. V was cut by 2 bases and J by 1 base, with 9 bases left in between. The chain's CDR3 is CASSLGRENTGELFF. The CDR3 region has the DNA TGCGCCAGCAGCTTAGGCAGGGAGAACACCGGGGAGCTGTTTTTT.

The chain joins TRBV6-1 to TRBJ2-6, with D unresolved. The germline V gene has CDR1 MNHNS and CDR2 SASEGT. V shed 4 bases and J shed 1 base, with 17 bases lying between them. CDR3 size: 18 residues. For the CDR3, the DNA is TGTGCCAGCAGTGTCGGGTCAGGTGTTAGGTCTGGGGCCAACGTCCTGACTTTC. As protein: CASSVGSGVRSGANVLTF.

This clone appeared a few times. This chain joins TRBV27 and TRBJ2-6; no definite D call. This CDR3 region has 20 residues. Trimming removed 3 bases from V and 3 bases from J, with 24 bases in between. CDR1 MNHEY and CDR2 SMNVEV come from the germline V gene (reference sequence). CDR3 region: CASSFEARGIGRHGANVLTF. For the CDR3, the DNA is TGTGCCAGCAGTTTTGAGGCCCGAGGAATCGGCAGGCATGGGGCCAACGTCCTGACTTTC.

This clone was detected a few times. The gene calls are TRBV5-1 and TRBJ2-2; D perhaps matches TRBD2 (5 bases). Trimming removed 6 bases at V and 5 bases at J, with 14 bases between. Germline-derived CDR1 and CDR2 are SGHRS and YFSETQ. The CDR3 is 14 amino acids. The CDR3 DNA follows: TGCGCCAGCAAAACGGGGATCTCGACCGGGGAGCTGTTTTTT. Its translation is CASKTGISTGELFF.